This T cell receptor (beta chain) came from a study of blood T cells in healthy people across ages. Germline V gene sequence: CDR1 SNHLY, CDR2 FYNNEI. Trimming stripped 6 bases from V and 0 bases from J, with 12 bases between. This CDR3 has 15 residues. Through a sample-barcoded 5' primer and a J-beta primer mix, a second PCR was run for roughly 6 to 12 cycles. TCRdb itself ran the 5' RACE reads through MiXCR, one entry per CDR3 protein. The top ten clones hold 13% of a sample with about 940,000 distinct CDR3 sequences, approximately 49% of them seen once. The V call is TRBV2, the J call TRBJ2-1; D is uncertain. The specimen sequenced was blood. This clonotype was obtained from a young man in good health. CDR3 sequence: CASRPSELSYNEQFF. CDR3 in DNA: TGTGCCAGCAGACCTAGTGAACTCTCCTACAATGAGCAGTTCTTC.